This is a list of T cell receptor beta chains from one sample in a study of patients and donors after allogeneic stem cell transplantation. TCRdb itself ran the RT-PCR reads through MiXCR, one entry per CDR3 protein. The sample shows 900,000 to 1,000,000 distinct CDR3 sequences, roughly 18% of them seen only once. The sequenced material came from blood, either unsorted or a sorted T cell fraction (not recorded which). These TCRs come from a human donor who was either an allogeneic HSCT recipient or a stem cell or donor lymphocyte infusion donor (not recorded which). It is not recorded whose cells these are; they may come from a transplant donor. CDR3s include the opening cysteine and the closing phenylalanine or tryptophan. D genes are given only for firm matches. Clone size is given for some rows only: seen once, a few or many times, or a class if the clone is expanded.

clone size | J gene | V gene | D gene | CDR3 DNA | CDR3 protein
- | TRBJ2-5 | TRBV7-3 | TRBD2 | TGTGCCAGCAGCTTAACGGGGTCGACTAGCGGGGGACAAGAGACCCAGTACTTC | CASSLTGSTSGGQETQYF
few | TRBJ2-3 | TRBV20-1 | - | TGCAGCCCCTTGAGGGGTACAGATACGCAGTATTTT | CSPLRGTDTQYF
- | TRBJ1-1 | TRBV9 | - | TGTGCCAGCAGCGCCGACAGGATGAACACTGAAGCTTTCTTT | CASSADRMNTEAFF
many | TRBJ2-3 | TRBV29-1 | TRBD1 | TGCAGCGGAAGGACAGGGCAAGATACGCAGTATTTT | CSGRTGQDTQYF
- | TRBJ2-2 | TRBV2 | TRBD2 | TGTGCCAGCAATCCGCGCGGGAGCGCTAGGAACACCGGGGAGCTGTTTTTT | CASNPRGSARNTGELFF
- | TRBJ1-5 | TRBV20-1 | - | TGCAGTGCTAGAGATGGTCAGCAGCCCCAGCATTTT | CSARDGQQPQHF
few | TRBJ2-3 | TRBV28 | - | TGTGCCAGCAGTGCCAGACTGTCCCCTAGCACAGATACGCAGTATTTT | CASSARLSPSTDTQYF
few | TRBJ2-1 | TRBV12-5 | - | TGTGCTAGTGGTTTCCCTAGCTCCAACAATGAGCAGTTCTTC | CASGFPSSNNEQFF
few | TRBJ2-1 | TRBV2 | - | TGTGCCAGCAGGGGGGGACAAAGCCTCAATGAGCAGTTCTTC | CASRGGQSLNEQFF
- | TRBJ2-2 | TRBV20-1 | - | TGCAGTGCTCCACGGGGGTTCGGGGAGCTGTTTTTT | CSAPRGFGELFF
- | TRBJ2-2 | TRBV7-2 | - | TGTGCCAGCAGAGGGAGGGGGTCGAACACCGGGGAGCTGTTTTTT | CASRGRGSNTGELFF
few | TRBJ1-1 | TRBV5-1 | - | TGCGCCAGCAGCCTCCAACCCCGGGGGACTGAAGCTTTCTTT | CASSLQPRGTEAFF
few | TRBJ2-4 | TRBV20-1 | - | TGCAGTGCTAGCGGGCTAAACTTAGCCAAAAACATTCAGTACTTC | CSASGLNLAKNIQYF
few | TRBJ2-7 | TRBV4-3 | - | TGCGCCAGCAGCCAAGATAAAGGGGGGCAGTACTTC | CASSQDKGGQYF
- | TRBJ2-3 | TRBV5-6 | TRBD2 | TGTGCCAGCAGCTTTACTAGCGGGGGAATCACAGATACGCAGTATTTT | CASSFTSGGITDTQYF
- | TRBJ2-1 | TRBV12-3/TRBV12-4 | TRBD2 | TGTGCCAGCAAGCCTACCGGGACTAGCGGCTTCAATGAGCAGTTCTTC | CASKPTGTSGFNEQFF
- | TRBJ1-1 | TRBV2 | TRBD1 | TGTGCCAGCAGTGAGGGTCAGGGGGCATTGACTGAAGCTTTCTTT | CASSEGQGALTEAFF
few | TRBJ1-1 | TRBV29-1 | - | TGCAGCGTTACATCTGGGGGCCGGAACACTGAAGCTTTCTTT | CSVTSGGRNTEAFF
- | TRBJ2-5 | TRBV7-9 | - | TGTGCCAGCAGCTTACTAGTCGGTCCAGAGACCCAGTACTTC | CASSLLVGPETQYF
few | TRBJ1-1 | TRBV7-8 | - | TGTGCCAGCAGCCCTGGGGAGGTCACTGAAGCTTTCTTT | CASSPGEVTEAFF
- | TRBJ2-1 | TRBV27 | - | TGTGCCAGCAGTTTATCCCTTAGGAATGAGCAGTTCTTC | CASSLSLRNEQFF
once | TRBJ2-7 | TRBV7-9 | TRBD1 | TGTGCCAGCAGCTTTCCGGTGTCGGGACAGGGGGGCGAGCAGTACTTC | CASSFPVSGQGGEQYF
- | TRBJ2-1 | TRBV5-1 | TRBD2 | TGCGCCAGCAGCCACCGACTAGCGGGAGTAGTCCATGAGCAGTTCTTC | CASSHRLAGVVHEQFF
few | TRBJ1-2 | TRBV13 | - | TGTGCCAGCAGCTTGGAGGGGGACCGCGTGCGGTATGGCTACACCTTC | CASSLEGDRVRYGYTF
few | TRBJ2-1 | TRBV21-1 | - | TGTGCCAGCAGCCCCCGGACTAGCGGGAGGGCCGATGAGCAGTTCTTC | CASSPRTSGRADEQFF
few | TRBJ2-7 | TRBV4-1 | TRBD2 | TGCGCCAGCAGCCACGGACTAGCGGGAGGTGACGAGCAGTACTTC | CASSHGLAGGDEQYF
many | TRBJ2-2 | TRBV12-3/TRBV12-4 | - | TGTGCCAGCAGTCCACGGGGGGCGGCGGACACCGGGGAGCTGTTTTTT | CASSPRGAADTGELFF
few | TRBJ2-1 | TRBV12-3/TRBV12-4 | - | TGTGCCAGCAGTCTCGCCCTAGGGGTTAGCTCCTACAATGAGCAGTTCTTC | CASSLALGVSSYNEQFF
- | TRBJ2-5 | TRBV20-1 | - | TGCAGTGCTCCGCCAGGGTTTCGGGATGAGACCCAGTACTTC | CSAPPGFRDETQYF
many | TRBJ2-3 | TRBV10-3 | - | TGTGCCACGGGTCCCAGCGGCCCAGATACGCAGTATTTT | CATGPSGPDTQYF
- | TRBJ2-5 | TRBV25-1 | - | TGTGCCAGCAGTGACCCAAGTCCGGGTAACCAAGAGACCCAGTACTTC | CASSDPSPGNQETQYF
few | TRBJ1-4 | TRBV4-2 | - | TGTGCCAGCAGCCTTACCCCGACAGGCGAGTCTAATGAAAAACTGTTTTTT | CASSLTPTGESNEKLFF
many | TRBJ1-2 | TRBV29-1 | - | TGCAGCGTTGTATGGGCAAACCAAGAATATGGCTACACCTTC | CSVVWANQEYGYTF
- | TRBJ1-2 | TRBV9 | TRBD1 | TGTGCCAGCAGCGCGACAGGGGTCTATGGCTACACCTTC | CASSATGVYGYTF
many | TRBJ1-1 | TRBV29-1 | - | TGCAGCGCTCGGGAAGGGCGGTGGCACACTGAAGCTTTCTTT | CSAREGRWHTEAFF
- | TRBJ1-2 | TRBV4-3 | - | TGCGCCAGCAGCCAGGGCGGGGGAAAAACCTATGGCTACACCTTC | CASSQGGGKTYGYTF
- | TRBJ2-7 | TRBV25-1 | - | TGTGCCAGCACCCAAATGGGGTACGAGCAGTACTTC | CASTQMGYEQYF
- | TRBJ1-6 | TRBV20-1 | - | TGCAGTGCTAGAGATCTGGCAGGGATGAATTCACCCCTCCACTTT | CSARDLAGMNSPLHF
- | TRBJ2-3 | TRBV12-3/TRBV12-4 | TRBD2 | TGTGCCAGCAGTTCTAGCGGGGGCCGGTACACAGATACGCAGTATTTT | CASSSSGGRYTDTQYF
- | TRBJ2-3 | TRBV7-9 | TRBD2 | TGTGCCAGCAGCTCGCTGACTAGCGGGGGCCATACGCAGTATTTT | CASSSLTSGGHTQYF
- | TRBJ2-7 | TRBV7-9 | TRBD1 | TGTGCCAGCAGCCTCCGGGACAGGGTCTCCTACGAGCAGTACTTC | CASSLRDRVSYEQYF
few | TRBJ2-7 | TRBV2 | TRBD2 | TGTGCCAGCAGTGAAGCACCCGCTGGTAGCGGGGTGTCCTACGAGCAGTACTTC | CASSEAPAGSGVSYEQYF
- | TRBJ1-1 | TRBV5-1 | - | TGCGCCAGCAGCCTCGACGCCCCAGGGCGCGGCACTGAAGCTTTCTTT | CASSLDAPGRGTEAFF
- | TRBJ1-5 | TRBV6-2/TRBV6-3 | TRBD1 | TGTGCCAGCAGTTATCTGACAGGGAGAAGAAATCAGCCCCAGCATTTT | CASSYLTGRRNQPQHF
many | TRBJ1-5 | TRBV2 | - | TGTGCCAGCAGGAGGGGAGACAGCAATCAGCCCCAGCATTTT | CASRRGDSNQPQHF
many | TRBJ2-7 | TRBV6-2/TRBV6-3 | - | TGTGCCAGCACTCCAGGGGCCTACGAGCAGTACTTC | CASTPGAYEQYF
few | TRBJ1-1 | TRBV4-3 | - | TGCGCCAGCAGCCAAATAAACCTCGGGGGGAGCGGCACTGAAGCTTTCTTT | CASSQINLGGSGTEAFF
many | TRBJ2-2 | TRBV5-4 | - | TGTGCCAGCAGCGGGAACACCGGGGAGCTGTTTTTT | CASSGNTGELFF
- | TRBJ2-5 | TRBV7-2 | - | TGTGCCAGCAGCAGGGGACCGCCGGATACCCAGTACTTC | CASSRGPPDTQYF
few | TRBJ1-2 | TRBV6-7 | - | TGTGCCAGCAGTTTTTTGTGGAGAGGCTACACCTTC | CASSFLWRGYTF
few | TRBJ1-5 | TRBV4-3 | TRBD1 | TGCGCCAGCAGCCAAAGACAGGGGGTACAGCCCCAGCATTTT | CASSQRQGVQPQHF
few | TRBJ2-7 | TRBV28 | TRBD1 | TGTGCCAGCAGTCCCGGGGACAGGGAGGATCAGTACTTC | CASSPGDREDQYF
many | TRBJ2-1 | TRBV12-3/TRBV12-4 | TRBD2 | TGTGCCAGCAGTCCTCGGACTAGCGGGAGACATTACAATGAGCAGTTCTTC | CASSPRTSGRHYNEQFF
- | TRBJ1-5 | TRBV11-2 | - | TGTGCCAGCAGCTTATATCGACAGCCCGTAGTGAACAATCAGCCCCAGCATTTT | CASSLYRQPVVNNQPQHF
- | TRBJ2-1 | TRBV11-1 | TRBD2 | TGTGCCAGCAGCACATCCCTCCTCACGCGGGGGGAATACAATGAGCAGTTCTTC | CASSTSLLTRGEYNEQFF
many | TRBJ2-5 | TRBV5-1 | - | TGCGCCAGCAGCTTGTTGCGTAACCTTCGGGGAGAGACCCAGTACTTC | CASSLLRNLRGETQYF
many | TRBJ1-3 | TRBV12-3/TRBV12-4 | TRBD1 | TGTGCCAGCAGTACTCGGACAGGGGGAAACACCATATATTTT | CASSTRTGGNTIYF
few | TRBJ2-7 | TRBV12-3/TRBV12-4 | TRBD1 | TGTGCCAGCAGTTTCTCTTTCGGGACAGGAAATCCTTACGAGCAGTACTTC | CASSFSFGTGNPYEQYF
many | TRBJ1-2 | TRBV7-9 | - | TGTGCCAGCAGCTTAGACTTCCGAGGCTATGGCTACACCTTC | CASSLDFRGYGYTF
many | TRBJ2-7 | TRBV7-6 | - | TGTGCCAGCAGCTTAGGCCCCAAAGGGTACGAGCAGTACTTC | CASSLGPKGYEQYF